Following are 9 T cell receptor beta chains from one sample sequenced in a study of T cell responses to AZD1222 COVID-19 vaccine. Measured with immunoSEQ multiplex PCR; TCRdb has only the in-frame clones, and not every one. The profile shows some 180,000 clones, 90% to 95% of them singletons. The input for sequencing was peripheral blood, taken 28 days after the second AZD1222 dose. Receptors originate from an adult who received the AZD1222 COVID-19 vaccine.

The chain's CDR3 is CASRPLAGEGSYEQYF. In DNA form, the CDR3 reads TGTGCCAGCAGACCTCTAGCGGGAGAGGGCTCCTACGAGCAGTACTTC. This chain links TRBV7-9 with TRBJ2-7, with TRBD2 identical over 10 bases. CDR1 is SEHNR and CDR2 is FQNEAQ in the germline V gene (reference sequence). The CDR3 has 16 residues. J gave up 0 bases and V 6 bases, and 8 bases lay outside the gene matches. Complete variable domain (other parts from reference TRBV7-9 and TRBJ2-7): DTGVSQNPRHKITKRGQNVTFRCDPISEHNRLYWYRQTLGQGPEFLTYFQNEAQLEKSRLLSDRFSAERPKGSFSTLEIQRTEQGDSAMYLCASRPLAGEGSYEQYFGPGTRLTVT.

V usage is TRBV19 and J usage is TRBJ1-3; D ambiguous. The CDR3 spans 16 residues. Between the trimmed V and J ends, which lost 3 bases and 0 bases, there was a span of 12 bases. Germline assignment: CDR1 LNHDA and CDR2 SQIVND (reference sequence). The CDR3 DNA reads TGTGCCAGTAGTATTTCTGGACGTAGCTCTGGAAACACCATATATTTT. Translating gives CASSISGRSSGNTIYF.

The chain recombines TRBV7-2 with TRBJ1-6; no definite D call. The CDR3 is 12 residues long. The germline V and J ends were trimmed by 6 bases and 9 bases, with 9 bases remaining between them. Germline CDR1 is SGHTA and CDR2 is FQGNSA. CDR3 in DNA: TGTGCCAGCAGTCATCCAGGTTCACCCCTCCACTTT. As protein: CASSHPGSPLHF. The variable domain in full, with the rest retrieved from reference TRBV7-2 and TRBJ1-6, is GAGVSQSPSNKVTEKGKDVELRCDPISGHTALYWYRQSLGQGLEFLIYFQGNSAPDKSGLPSDRFSAERTGGSVSTLTIQRTQQEDSAVYLCASSHPGSPLHFGNGTRLTVT.

CDR3 coding DNA: TGTGCCAGCAGCCGCCTTGGGACAGGGCGCAACTATGGCTACACCTTC. Encoded protein: CASSRLGTGRNYGYTF. The gene calls are TRBV7-2 and TRBJ1-2; 9 bases are a match to TRBD1. This CDR3 contains 16 residues. Trimming removed 5 bases from V and 2 bases from J; junction bases left unmatched: 9. The germline V gene has CDR1 SGHTA and CDR2 FQGNSA. The whole variable domain, filled in from reference TRBV7-2 and TRBJ1-2, reads GAGVSQSPSNKVTEKGKDVELRCDPISGHTALYWYRQSLGQGLEFLIYFQGNSAPDKSGLPSDRFSAERTGGSVSTLTIQRTQQEDSAVYLCASSRLGTGRNYGYTFGSGTRLTVV.

The V and J genes are TRBV5-4 and TRBJ2-5; possibly TRBD2 for D (5 bases). This CDR3 has 12 amino acids. The V gene lost 9 bases and the J gene lost 3 bases, with 12 bases spanning the gap. Germline CDR1 SGHNT, CDR2 YYREEE (reference sequence). CDR3 loop: CATPPGKETQYF. CDR3 nucleotides: TGTGCCACCCCACCGGGGAAAGAGACCCAGTACTTC.

This chain connects TRBV15 to TRBJ2-7; D remains ambiguous. Trimming took 4 bases from V and 0 from J, leaving 7 bases between them. The germline gives CDR1 LNHNV, CDR2 YYDKDF (reference sequence). CDR3 length equals 13 residues. The CDR3 protein is CATSTHTSYEQYF. The CDR3 coding sequence is TGTGCCACCAGCACTCATACCTCCTACGAGCAGTACTTC.

The chain uses TRBV4-1 and TRBJ1-2; possible D gene TRBD1, 5 bases. This CDR3 has 16 amino acids. V was pared by 0 bases and J by 4 bases, with 15 bases between. CDR1 is MGHRA and CDR2 is YSYEKL in the germline V gene. For the CDR3, the DNA is TGCGCCAGCAGCCAAGATCTGGGGGTTAGTGGCTATGGCTACACCTTC. This gives the protein CASSQDLGVSGYGYTF.

The chain links TRBV7-9 to TRBJ2-7; 12 positions match TRBD1. Germline V gives CDR1 SEHNR, CDR2 FQNEAQ (reference sequence). The CDR3 is 15 amino acids. V trimming: 5 bases; J trimming: 6 bases; junction bases outside the gene matches: 8. The CDR3: CASSLSGTGGSEQYF. For the CDR3, the DNA is TGTGCCAGCAGCCTTTCCGGGACAGGGGGCTCCGAGCAGTACTTC.

This rearrangement joins TRBV11-2 to TRBJ1-2; D possibly corresponds to TRBD1 (6 bases). Germline V gene lookup returns CDR1 SGHAT and CDR2 FQNNGV. The ends were cut back, 0 bases at V and 8 bases at J, with 16 bases in the middle. The CDR3 length is 15 residues. This CDR3 is CASSLDGRGARGYTF. In nucleotides, the CDR3 is TGTGCCAGCAGCTTAGACGGGCGGGGGGCACGGGGCTACACCTTC.